This T cell receptor (beta chain) was observed in a study of blood T cell repertoires in COVID-19. About the research overall: T cells, B-cell-depleted T cells, or PBMCs supplied cDNA or gDNA.

In the authors' workflow: Counts of nucleated cells, estimated from reference gene primer amplification, were obtained. Using immunoSEQ multiplex PCR, the repertoire was profiled, and TCRdb retains in-frame clones only, with some absent. Clonal size and the V and J genes are those of that table, whereas D and trimming came from the DNA. The repertoire holds around 320,000 clones, with under 90% as singletons. Germline V gene lookup returns CDR1 SEHNR and CDR2 FQNEAQ (reference sequence). Trimming cost V 8 bases and J 7 bases, with 14 bases left between them. The CDR3 is made up of 13 amino acids. Cohorts were determined from participant-reported clinical history.

This sequence originates from a woman between 45 and 60 years old who had been exposed to COVID-19. V and J are TRBV7-9 and TRBJ1-4; D is unresolved. The specimen sequenced was PBMCs or T cells enriched from blood (not recorded which). CDR3 nucleotide sequence: TGTGCCAGCGCCCCGTTCGGTCGTGAAAAACTGTTTTTT. Amino acids: CASAPFGREKLFF.